This record looks at one T cell receptor (beta chain) sequence and its context. The entry originates in a study of blood T cell repertoires in COVID-19. From germline, CDR1 is MDHEN and CDR2 SYDVKM. This CDR3 has 10 amino acids. The V end was cut by 6 bases, the J end by 8 bases, with 7 bases between. Authors' processing steps: Amplification of reference gene primers was used by the study to estimate nucleated cell counts. Profiling relied on immunoSEQ multiplex PCR, and the TCRdb table lists in-frame clones only, not all of them. The V and J calls and clone size were taken over from that table, and D and trimming were inferred from the DNA. The table lists a few hundred thousand clones, approximately 92% of them singletons.

This chain uses TRBV28 with TRBJ1-1; TRBD1 might be the D (5 bases). The receptor comes from a young woman with COVID-19, enrolled during active disease. The sequenced sample was peripheral blood. The CDR3 coding sequence is TGTGCCAGCAGGGGGGGGGAAGCTTTCTTT. Encoded protein: CASRGGEAFF.